This TCR beta chain was retrieved from a study of molecular identifiers for immune sequencing clone quantification. At the level of the study: Across replicate runs, RNA obtained from approximately 20,000 or 100,000 naive CD8 cells was divided into five, with four undergoing sequencing.

TCRdb analysed the PCR reads with MiXCR anew, one entry per CDR3 protein. The sample carries more than 450,000 distinct CDR3 sequences, around 21% recorded once. This clonotype was counted ten times or more. The sequenced sample consisted of naive CD8+ T cells from blood, with Jurkat cell RNA spiked in. Subset given: FACS-sorted CD8+CD4-CCR7+CD45RA+ naive T cells. The receptor was derived from a human donor in good health. Some libraries in this study had Jurkat cell RNA spiked in.

Here the CDR3 DNA reads TGTGCCAGCAGCTTAGTGGCGTTAGCGGGAAGGGCCGGGGAGCTGTTTTTT. Its translation: CASSLVALAGRAGELFF. The chain links TRBV7-6 to TRBJ2-2, with 8 bases that match TRBD2. Germline-derived CDR1 and CDR2 are SGHVS and FNYEAQ. The CDR3 is 17 amino acids. V was pared by 1 base and J by 6 bases, with 10 bases of the junction left unmatched.